This T cell receptor (beta chain) is drawn from a study of Graves' ophthalmopathy and Graves' hyperthyroidism. At the level of the study: Prior to any treatment, peripheral blood was collected at the time of initial diagnosis.

The study amplified TCR beta CDR3 regions using RNA transcripts. RT-PCR with HTBI primers came first, then second-round multiplex PCR. TCRdb reprocessed the multiplex PCR reads via MiXCR and lists one record per CDR3 protein. The sample lists approximately 500,000 distinct CDR3 sequences; 14% were seen once. Study-wide findings and caveats: It was with roughly 71% sensitivity and about 72% specificity that the model predicted ophthalmopathy progression.

The CDR3 runs 12 residues. Trimming took off 4 bases at V and 8 bases at J, with 11 bases between the two ends. Germline V gene data show CDR1 as MDHEN and CDR2 as SYDVKM. This clonotype was detected ten times or more. Its antigen is still unknown. Excluded: other autoimmune disease, uncontrolled infection, pregnancy or lactation. The sequence derives from a woman in her twenties or thirties with Graves' ophthalmopathy. The chain links TRBV28 to TRBJ1-1, with D hard to call. Sequences were obtained from blood. The CDR3 protein is CASSSRPIEAFF. The CDR3 DNA follows: TGTGCCAGCAGTTCCCGACCGATCGAAGCTTTCTTT.